This entry describes one T cell receptor beta chain. Its recognized antigen is unknown. It has no much larger one-base neighbor in the sample; base qualities were not kept. TCRbeta CDR3 regions were amplified from genomic DNA using the immunoSEQ Assay, a bias-controlled multiplex PCR. Concerning the study's data processing: Within the assay, amplification of reference gene primers was used to estimate how many nucleated cells each sample contained. To quantify the absolute abundance of each unique TCRbeta CDR3 rearrangement, sequence reads were collapsed and filtered. For each sample, productive Simpson clonality was calculated as the square root of Simpson's diversity index across productive rearrangements. TCRdb retrieved this table from immuneACCESS and kept in-frame rearrangements only. Not all clones are present; in checked studies, unresolved V genes account for under half, and no reason is known for the remainder. V, J and clone size are taken as reported in that table, and D and trimming were inferred from the DNA itself. The sample yields a few hundred thousand clones; about 85% were counted once. The ten top clones hold approximately 6.6% of the sample.

Enrolling through a virtual design, the prospective study's participants ranged in age from about 18 to 100 years and lived across more than 20 United States geographic areas. Cohort assignment in the prospective study relied on participant-reported clinical history from a screening survey and a study questionnaire. Exposed participants were defined as having been in contact with someone with a PCR-confirmed or clinician-diagnosed COVID-19 case within 2 weeks of study entry. Mobile phlebotomists in the prospective study collected whole blood, serum and a nasopharyngeal or oropharyngeal swab from every participant. Over a roughly 2-month period, participants in the prospective study had the option of providing additional blood draws and questionnaires. Blood samples from the prospective study were shipped frozen or at room temperature prior to DNA extraction. This entry comes from a study of blood T cell repertoires in COVID-19 (dated by TCRdb to the early 2020s). Context from the whole study: Collaborator samples came from the United States, Italy and Spain and covered acute and convalescent phases of COVID-19. The material from the prospective study consisted of cDNA or gDNA derived from T cells, B-cell-depleted T cells, or PBMCs. Deeply sampled blood TCRbeta repertoires from subjects exposed to, actively infected with, or recovered from COVID-19 were included in the dataset. The repertoires were released in a freely available public database meant as a resource for research on the immune response to SARS-CoV-2. Samples came from the ongoing ImmuneRACE study (first 160 participants) plus 1,254 subjects from 6 global collaborators. Nearly every sample came with metadata listing a de-identified subject ID, COVID-19 status, age in years and sex. Where available, HLA class I and class II types were obtained from metadata supplied by the sample provider rather than from assay-based typing. Points the paper makes about the study in general: Clinical and demographic metadata were provided uncurated, with the amount varying by source and participant.

CDR1 KGHSH and CDR2 LQKENI are derived from the germline V gene. V is shortened by 3 bases, J by 5 bases, and the region joining them spans 10 bases. The CDR3 covers 14 residues, taking in both the cysteine and the phenylalanine. The kept DNA is CDR3 alone, 42 bases in frame from the first base. Sequenced: PBMCs or T cells enriched from blood (not recorded which). The chain is made from TRBV18 and TRBJ1-4; the best D guess is TRBD1, with 6 bases matching. The TCR originated in a woman in her forties or fifties who had been exposed to COVID-19. The nucleotide sequence is TGTGCCAGCTCACCTGCGACAGGAAATGAAAAACTGTTTTTT. Its translation reads: CASSPATGNEKLFF.